What follows are 9 T cell receptor beta chains derived from one specimen sequenced in a study of blood T cell repertoires in COVID-19 (dated by TCRdb to the early 2020s). The receptor library was made with the immunoSEQ multiplex PCR assay. TCRdb carries this immuneACCESS record with in-frame sequences only. Its versions omit some clonotypes, under half of them owing to an unresolved V gene in the studies checked, with the rest unexplained. Here the sample has 150,000 to 200,000 clones; about four fifths occur a single time. The top ten hold around 3.7% of the sample. Sequencing used PBMCs or T cells enriched from blood (not recorded which). The receptor set was obtained from a woman aged 55 to 70 who had recovered from COVID-19.

This clone came up once. The chain links TRBV12-5 to TRBJ1-6, with 10 bases identical to TRBD1. Losses at the gene ends were 6 bases for V and 10 bases for J; bases not matched to a gene: 9. Per germline, CDR1 LGHNT and CDR2 FRNRAP. This CDR3 spans 15 amino acids. The CDR3 loop reads CASGAGTGAKSPLHF. In nucleotides, the CDR3 is TGTGCTAGTGGGGCCGGGACAGGGGCGAAATCACCCCTCCACTTT.

The V and J genes are TRBV7-2 and TRBJ2-3, with 9 nucleotides matching TRBD2. After removal of 0 bases from V and 3 bases from J, the junction contained 4 bases not matched to a gene. CDR1 and CDR2 from the germline V gene are SGHTA and FQGNSA. CDR3 size: 16 residues. In nucleotides, the CDR3 is TGTGCCAGCAGCTTAGCGGGGACTAGCTCTACAGATACGCAGTATTTT. Protein: CASSLAGTSSTDTQYF.

This chain joins TRBV7-2 and TRBJ2-3; D call uncertain. This CDR3 has 14 residues. V was pared by 5 bases and J by 4 bases, with 13 bases between. CDR1 is SGHTA, CDR2 FQGNSA, per germline. For the CDR3, the DNA is TGTGCCAGCAGCCCACGGGTCGGCGCAGATACGCAGTATTTT. Amino acid sequence: CASSPRVGADTQYF.

This clone was found once. The chain joins TRBV19 to TRBJ2-2; TRBD1 matches 10 bases. In germline, CDR1 is LNHDA, CDR2 SQIVND (reference sequence). The CDR3 has 15 residues. Trimming took 4 bases from V and 6 from J; bases not matched to a gene: 5. CDR3 in amino acids: CASSTGQGVAGELFF. The CDR3 bases are TGTGCCAGTAGTACCGGACAGGGGGTGGCCGGGGAGCTGTTTTTT.

The gene calls are TRBV29-1 and TRBJ1-6, with TRBD1 matching over 8 bases. The germline V gene encodes CDR1 SQVTM and CDR2 ANQGSEA. This CDR3 is 13 amino acids long. Trimming removed 6 bases from V and 5 bases from J; junction bases left unmatched: 3. The CDR3 is CSVGTGNNSPLHF. In nucleotides, the CDR3 is TGCAGCGTGGGGACAGGAAATAATTCACCCCTCCACTTT.

This sequence joins TRBV7-8 and TRBJ1-1, with D unresolved. The CDR3 consists of 15 residues. In germline, CDR1 is SGHVS, CDR2 FQNEAQ. V was cut by 5 bases and J by 3 bases, with 16 bases left in between. This CDR3 is CASSLGRVRYTEAFF. CDR3 coding DNA: TGTGCCAGCAGCCTAGGGCGGGTTCGATACACTGAAGCTTTCTTT.

This chain joins TRBV27 and TRBJ1-2; no firm D call. This CDR3 has 13 residues. Trimming took 5 bases from V and 4 from J, leaving 11 bases between them. Germline V lookup: CDR1 MNHEY, CDR2 SMNVEV (reference sequence). The CDR3 reads CASSPGPFYGYTF. The CDR3 bases are TGTGCCAGCAGTCCAGGTCCCTTCTATGGCTACACCTTC.

The J gene is TRBJ2-7, the V gene TRBV9, with D tentatively TRBD1 (6 bases). The CDR3 is made up of 14 amino acids. Between the trimmed V and J ends, which lost 3 bases and 3 bases, there was a span of 13 bases. Germline V lookup: CDR1 SGDLS, CDR2 YYNGEE. The DNA of the CDR3 is TGTGCCAGCAGCGGGGGGCCGACCCTCTACGAGCAGTACTTC. Its translation: CASSGGPTLYEQYF.

This clone was counted once. This chain connects TRBV10-2 to TRBJ2-5; 14 nucleotides align to TRBD2. Losses at the gene ends were 5 bases for V and 5 bases for J; bases not matched to a gene: 4. Looked up from germline, CDR1 is WSHSY and CDR2 is SAAADI. CDR3 length equals 15 residues. CDR3 nucleotides: TGCGCCAGCAGTCGACTAGCGGGGGGGCGGGAGACCCAGTACTTC. This codes for CASSRLAGGRETQYF.